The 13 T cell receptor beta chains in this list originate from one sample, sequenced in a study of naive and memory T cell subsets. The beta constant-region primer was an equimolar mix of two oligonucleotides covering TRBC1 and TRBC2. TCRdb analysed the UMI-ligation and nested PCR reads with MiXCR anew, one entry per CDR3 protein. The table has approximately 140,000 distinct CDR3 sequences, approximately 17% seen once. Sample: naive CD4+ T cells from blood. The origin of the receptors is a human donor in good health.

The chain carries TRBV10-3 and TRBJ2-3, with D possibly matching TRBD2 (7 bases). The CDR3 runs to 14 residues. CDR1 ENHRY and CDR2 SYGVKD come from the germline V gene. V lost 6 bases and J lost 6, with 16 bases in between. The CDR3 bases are TGTGCCATCAGGCAAGGGGGAGCGGGGGATACGCAGTATTTT. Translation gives CAIRQGGAGDTQYF.

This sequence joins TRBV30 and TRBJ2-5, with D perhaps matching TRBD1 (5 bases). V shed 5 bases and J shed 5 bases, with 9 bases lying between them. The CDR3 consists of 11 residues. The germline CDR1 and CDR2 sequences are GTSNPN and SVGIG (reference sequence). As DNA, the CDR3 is TGTGCCTGGCAGGGTTTGGAGACCCAGTACTTC. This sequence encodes CAWQGLETQYF.

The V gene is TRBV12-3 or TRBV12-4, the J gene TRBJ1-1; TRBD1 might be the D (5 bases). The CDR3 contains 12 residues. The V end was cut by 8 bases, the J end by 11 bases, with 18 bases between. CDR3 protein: CASRAGPSGAFF. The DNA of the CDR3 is TGTGCCAGCCGGGCGGGGCCCAGTGGGGCTTTCTTT.

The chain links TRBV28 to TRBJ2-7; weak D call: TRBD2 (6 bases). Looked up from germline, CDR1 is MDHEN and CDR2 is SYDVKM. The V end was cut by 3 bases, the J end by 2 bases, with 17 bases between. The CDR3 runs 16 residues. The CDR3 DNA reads TGTGCCAGCAGTTTGGAAGTCCTCGGGGGAACCTACGAGCAGTACTTC. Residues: CASSLEVLGGTYEQYF.

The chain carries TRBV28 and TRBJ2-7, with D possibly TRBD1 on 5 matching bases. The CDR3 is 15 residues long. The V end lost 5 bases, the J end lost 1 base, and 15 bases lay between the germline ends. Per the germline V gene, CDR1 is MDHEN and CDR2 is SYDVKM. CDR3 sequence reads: CASSDSSTSSYEQYF. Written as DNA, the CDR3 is TGTGCCAGCAGTGACAGCTCCACTTCGTCCTACGAGCAGTACTTC.

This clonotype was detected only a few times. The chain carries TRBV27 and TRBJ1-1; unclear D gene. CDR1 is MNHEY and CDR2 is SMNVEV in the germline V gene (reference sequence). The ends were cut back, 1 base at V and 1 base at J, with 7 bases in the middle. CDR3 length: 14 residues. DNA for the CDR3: TGTGCCAGCAGTTTATATGAGGGGAACACTGAAGCTTTCTTT. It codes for CASSLYEGNTEAFF.

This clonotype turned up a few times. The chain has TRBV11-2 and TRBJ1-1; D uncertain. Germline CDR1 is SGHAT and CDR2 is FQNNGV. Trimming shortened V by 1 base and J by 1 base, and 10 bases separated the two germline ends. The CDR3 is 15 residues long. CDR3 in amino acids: CASSLALQENTEAFF. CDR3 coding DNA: TGTGCCAGCAGCTTAGCCTTACAAGAGAACACTGAAGCTTTCTTT. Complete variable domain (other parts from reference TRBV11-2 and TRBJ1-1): EAGVAQSPRYKIIEKRQSVAFWCNPISGHATLYWYQQILGQGPKLLIQFQNNGVVDDSQLPKDRFSAERLKGVDSTLKIQPAKLEDSAVYLCASSLALQENTEAFFGQGTRLTVV.

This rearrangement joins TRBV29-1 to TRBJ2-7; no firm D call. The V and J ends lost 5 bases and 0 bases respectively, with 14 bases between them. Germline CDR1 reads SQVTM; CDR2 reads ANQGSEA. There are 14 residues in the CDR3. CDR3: CSVIYERLSYEQYF. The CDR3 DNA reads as TGCAGCGTTATCTACGAGCGCCTCTCCTACGAGCAGTACTTC.

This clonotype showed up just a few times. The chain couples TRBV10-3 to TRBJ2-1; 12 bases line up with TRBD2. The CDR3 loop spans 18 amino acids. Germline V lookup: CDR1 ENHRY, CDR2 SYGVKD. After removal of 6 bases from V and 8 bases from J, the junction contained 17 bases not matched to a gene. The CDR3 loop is CAISKQSLTSGGAYEQFF. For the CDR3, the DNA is TGTGCCATCAGCAAACAATCTCTGACTAGCGGGGGTGCGTATGAGCAGTTCTTC.

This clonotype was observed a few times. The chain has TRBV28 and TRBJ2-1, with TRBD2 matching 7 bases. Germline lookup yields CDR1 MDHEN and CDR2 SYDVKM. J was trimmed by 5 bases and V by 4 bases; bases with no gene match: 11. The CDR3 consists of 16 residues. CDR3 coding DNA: TGTGCCAGCAGTTCTCGCGGGAGTAGTGTCGACAATGAGCAGTTCTTC. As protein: CASSSRGSSVDNEQFF.

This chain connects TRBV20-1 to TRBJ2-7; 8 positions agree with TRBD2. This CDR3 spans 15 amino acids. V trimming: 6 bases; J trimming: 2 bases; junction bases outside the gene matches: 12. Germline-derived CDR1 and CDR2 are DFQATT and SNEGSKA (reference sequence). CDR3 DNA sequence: TGCAGTGCATTTCCCGGGACTAGTTGTACCTACGAGCAGTACTTC. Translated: CSAFPGTSCTYEQYF.

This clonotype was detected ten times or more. The CDR3 protein is CASSPPGGLGSYNEQFF. The CDR3 nucleotides read TGTGCCAGCTCACCACCGGGGGGACTAGGCTCCTACAATGAGCAGTTCTTC. This rearrangement joins TRBV18 to TRBJ2-1; 8 nucleotides agree with TRBD2. CDR1 is KGHSH, CDR2 LQKENI, per germline. The CDR3 runs to 17 residues. With V trimmed by 0 bases and J by 0 bases, 4 bases remained unmatched.

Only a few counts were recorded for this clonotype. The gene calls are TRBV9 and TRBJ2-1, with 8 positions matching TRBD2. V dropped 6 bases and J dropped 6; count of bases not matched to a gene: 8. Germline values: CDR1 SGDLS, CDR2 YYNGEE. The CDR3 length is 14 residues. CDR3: CASTREVAGNEQFF. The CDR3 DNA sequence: TGTGCCAGCACGCGGGAGGTGGCCGGCAATGAGCAGTTCTTC.